Below are 15 T cell receptor beta chains sequenced from a single sample in a study of multiple sclerosis patients with progressive multifocal leukoencephalopathy. The protocol was immunoSEQ multiplex PCR, while the TCRdb copy is restricted to in-frame clones and leaves out a portion. This table has roughly 30,000 clones, around 90% appearing once. Time point in this sample: time of PML onset. The material was PBMCs, obtained from a patient treated with natalizumab. The receptor set was obtained from a woman aged 40 to 50 with progressive multifocal leukoencephalopathy.

The chain has TRBV6-1 and TRBJ1-1; D gene uncertain. CDR1 is MNHNS and CDR2 is SASEGT in the germline V gene. The CDR3 extends over 14 amino acids. Trimming pared 7 bases from V and 3 bases from J, leaving 15 bases between. The CDR3 coding sequence is TGTGCCAGCACCGACCGTTCGTTCCACACTGAAGCTTTCTTT. It yields the protein CASTDRSFHTEAFF.

This chain connects TRBV2 to TRBJ1-2; D unclear. This CDR3 contains 15 residues. Between the trimmed V and J ends, which lost 4 bases and 0 bases, there was a span of 12 bases. Germline V CDR1 and CDR2: SNHLY, FYNNEI. The CDR3 DNA follows: TGTGCCAGCAGTGCCACGGCGGAAGCTAACTATGGCTACACCTTC. It encodes CASSATAEANYGYTF.

Concerning this clone: The same CDR3 arises from other DNA sequences in this sample as well. V gene TRBV9 combines with J gene TRBJ2-3, with D uncertain. The CDR3 has 13 residues. The germline gives CDR1 SGDLS, CDR2 YYNGEE. V gave up 0 bases and J gave up 1 base, with 3 bases separating them. CDR3 sequence: CASSVGGTDTQYF. CDR3 coding DNA: TGTGCCAGCAGCGTAGGTGGCACAGATACGCAGTATTTT.

This chain joins TRBV7-2 and TRBJ2-7; a weak D match, TRBD2 (6 bases). The CDR3 covers 15 residues. The V gene lost 0 bases and the J gene lost 2 bases, with 11 bases spanning the gap. Germline V CDR1 and CDR2: SGHTA, FQGNSA. The CDR3 loop reads CASSLAGGAPYEQYF. CDR3 nucleotides: TGTGCCAGCAGCTTAGCTGGCGGGGCCCCCTACGAGCAGTACTTC.

The rearrangement uses TRBV19 and TRBJ1-5; D unresolved. Per the germline V gene, CDR1 is LNHDA and CDR2 is SQIVND (reference sequence). The length of the CDR3 is 14 residues. The V gene lost 4 bases and the J gene lost 11 bases, with 18 bases spanning the gap. In nucleotides, the CDR3 is TGTGCCAGTAGTACTACACGCACCGGTGTGGCCCAGCATTTT. It specifies CASSTTRTGVAQHF.

This rearrangement joins TRBV5-1 to TRBJ2-5; 8 bases are shared with TRBD2. The V segment lost 3 bases and the J segment 4 bases; nucleotides outside the gene matches: 11. Germline V lookup: CDR1 SGHRS, CDR2 YFSETQ. This CDR3 has 16 amino acids. The chain's CDR3 is CASSSTTGGTSETQYF. DNA for the CDR3: TGCGCCAGCAGCTCGACGACGGGAGGGACCTCAGAGACCCAGTACTTC.

This chain uses TRBV7-2 with TRBJ2-3, with D possibly TRBD1 on 6 matching bases. Deletions cut 5 bases from V and 2 bases from J, with 11 bases between. The CDR3 totals 14 residues. Germline V CDR1 and CDR2: SGHTA, FQGNSA. CDR3 residues: CASSRTGSTDTQYF. The CDR3 nucleotides read TGTGCCAGCAGCCGCACAGGGTCCACAGATACGCAGTATTTT.

This clone was seen a single time. The CDR3 sequence is CASSEAPGPQYEQYF. The CDR3 nucleotides are TGTGCCAGCAGTGAAGCACCGGGCCCCCAATACGAGCAGTACTTC. The genes are TRBV6-1 and TRBJ2-7; D unclear. The V gene lost 0 bases and the J gene lost 4 bases, with 13 bases spanning the gap. The CDR3 is 15 amino acids. CDR1 is MNHNS and CDR2 is SASEGT in the germline V gene.

J is TRBJ1-2 and V is TRBV2; 8 bases agree with TRBD1. The trim removed 3 bases at V and 6 bases at J, leaving 9 bases unmatched. This CDR3 region has 15 residues. Germline V gene data show CDR1 as SNHLY and CDR2 as FYNNEI. Here the CDR3 DNA reads TGTGCCAGCAGTGATAAAACAGGGGGGTGGCATGGCTACACCTTC. The encoded protein is CASSDKTGGWHGYTF.

In this sample, this clone turned up once. CDR3 nucleotides: TGTGCCAGCAGCACGACTAGTAGACAGTTCTTC. Its translation: CASSTTSRQFF. This chain connects TRBV7-8 to TRBJ2-1, with D maybe TRBD2 (6 bases). Germline V lookup: CDR1 SGHVS, CDR2 FQNEAQ. The CDR3 loop spans 11 amino acids. V lost 5 bases and J lost 13, with 12 bases in between.

The chain couples TRBV6-1 to TRBJ1-4; D gene uncertain. The V and J ends lost 7 bases and 4 bases respectively, with 10 bases between them. Germline V gene data show CDR1 as MNHNS and CDR2 as SASEGT. The CDR3 is 13 amino acids. The CDR3 nucleotides are TGTGCCAGCAATCCACAGAATAATGAAAAACTGTTTTTT. This gives the protein CASNPQNNEKLFF.

The V and J genes are TRBV30 and TRBJ1-1; unclear D gene. The CDR3 has 12 residues. Germline V gene data show CDR1 as GTSNPN and CDR2 as SVGIG (reference sequence). V lost 7 bases and J 0 bases, leaving 9 bases between the germline ends. CDR3 DNA sequence: TGTGCCTTGACTCGCATGAACACTGAAGCTTTCTTT. It yields the protein CALTRMNTEAFF. The entire variable domain, with the rest obtained from reference TRBV30 and TRBJ1-1, is as follows: SQTIHQWPATLVQPVGSPLSLECTVEGTSNPNLYWYRQAAGRGLQLLFYSVGIGQISSEVPQNLSASRPQDRQFILSSKKLLLSDSGFYLCALTRMNTEAFFGQGTRLTVV.

The rearrangement uses TRBV5-6 and TRBJ2-1; tentatively, D is TRBD2 (5 bases). The CDR3 loop spans 13 amino acids. The germline V gene encodes CDR1 SGHDT and CDR2 YYEEEE. The V and J ends lost 4 bases and 2 bases respectively, with 7 bases between them. The CDR3 DNA sequence: TGTGCCAGCAGCCCGGAGGCCTACAATGAGCAGTTCTTC. Translated, it gives CASSPEAYNEQFF.

This chain connects TRBV15 to TRBJ2-2; possibly TRBD2 for D (5 bases). The CDR3 length is 13 residues. V lost 5 bases, J lost 5 bases, and 9 bases lay in between. CDR1 is LNHNV, CDR2 YYDKDF, per germline (reference sequence). This chain's CDR3 is CATSEGWTGELFF. For the CDR3, the DNA is TGTGCCACCAGCGAGGGCTGGACCGGGGAGCTGTTTTTT.

The chain employs TRBV4-3 and TRBJ2-1; 12 positions agree with TRBD2. CDR1 is LGHNA and CDR2 is YSLEER in the germline V gene. V gave up 0 bases and J gave up 8 bases; unmatched junction bases: 11. This CDR3 spans 18 amino acids. CDR3 sequence: CASSQDPASGGGLDEQFF. CDR3 coding DNA: TGCGCCAGCAGCCAAGACCCGGCTAGCGGGGGGGGCTTGGATGAGCAGTTCTTC.